The T cell receptor (beta chain) under discussion was sequenced for a study of beta chain features in type 1 diabetes. This clone was observed a few times. What it binds is unknown. Every donor provided one heparinised blood draw, which averaged approximately 100 mL. cDNA synthesis used the whole RNA isolate, giving expressed TCRB sequences. The protocol was immunoSEQ multiplex PCR, while the TCRdb copy is restricted to in-frame clones and leaves out a portion. The sample has under 450,000 clones, over 13% seen once. Study outcomes and limitations: PCR might favor shorter templates, but any such skew would affect patients and controls equally.

Germline loops: CDR1 KGHSH, CDR2 LQKENI. The CDR3 is 14 residues long. V lost 0 bases to trimming and J lost 0 bases, with 6 bases between them. The chain uses TRBV18 and TRBJ2-7; no definite D call. The receptor comes from a woman in her late teens or twenties in good health. The specimen was naive CD4+ T cells from blood. DNA for the CDR3: TGTGCCAGCTCACCACCGGGCAGCTCCTACGAGCAGTACTTC. Protein product: CASSPPGSSYEQYF.